The 13 T cell receptor beta chains presented below share a single source sample, sequenced in a study of blood T cell repertoires in COVID-19. TCRdb keeps only in-frame clones here, not all; method: immunoSEQ multiplex PCR. Of approximately 240,000 clones in the sample, 65% to 80% were seen once. The sample consisted of peripheral blood. Receptors originate from a woman in her thirties or forties with active or convalescent COVID-19.

The chain is built from TRBV7-2 and TRBJ2-7; D is unresolved. Germline V lookup: CDR1 SGHTA, CDR2 FQGNSA. V lost 2 bases to trimming and J lost 2 bases, with 10 bases between them. There are 14 residues in the CDR3. For the CDR3, the DNA is TGTGCCAGCAGCTTAAACCAGGTACCCTACGAGCAGTACGTC. This translates into CASSLNQVPYEQYV.

The chain employs TRBV28 and TRBJ2-5, with TRBD2 identical over 9 bases. The CDR3 is 15 amino acids. Germline V lookup: CDR1 MDHEN, CDR2 SYDVKM. V shed 6 bases, J shed 2 bases, and the junction held 7 bases outside the gene matches. Here the CDR3 DNA reads TGTGCCAGCAGAATAGCGGGGGCCTCTCAAGAGACCCAGTACTTC. As protein: CASRIAGASQETQYF.

This clone was counted once. The genes are TRBV7-2 and TRBJ1-3; TRBD1 is a possible D gene (5 bases). Germline-derived CDR1 and CDR2 are SGHTA and FQGNSA. V was cut by 6 bases and J by 2 bases, with 17 bases left in between. This CDR3 has 16 residues. The CDR3 region has the DNA TGTGCCAGCAGTAGGGGCTGGAATGCCCCTGGAAACACCATATATTTT. Protein product: CASSRGWNAPGNTIYF.

This sequence joins TRBV10-3 and TRBJ1-2; a weak D match, TRBD1 (5 bases). The germline CDR1 and CDR2 sequences are ENHRY and SYGVKD. The V gene lost 2 bases and the J gene lost 2 bases, with 21 bases spanning the gap. The CDR3 is 18 residues long. CDR3: CAISEGVRAPGENYGYTF. CDR3 DNA sequence: TGTGCCATCAGTGAGGGGGTCAGGGCCCCCGGAGAAAACTATGGCTACACCTTC.

The V gene is TRBV2, the J gene TRBJ1-5; D is perhaps TRBD1 (5 bases). The CDR3 length is 14 residues. Germline V gene sequence: CDR1 SNHLY, CDR2 FYNNEI. The ends were cut back, 1 base at V and 7 bases at J, with 11 bases in the middle. In DNA, the CDR3 is TGTGCCAGCAGTGAAGACGGGGGATGGCAGCCCCAGCATTTT. It encodes CASSEDGGWQPQHF.

V is TRBV5-1 and J is TRBJ1-3, with TRBD1 as a possible D gene (5 bases). Germline lookup yields CDR1 SGHRS and CDR2 YFSETQ. The CDR3 has 15 residues. V was clipped by 0 bases and J by 4 bases, with 11 bases between them. The CDR3, as DNA: TGCGCCAGCAGCTTGGCCCAGGGCTCAGGAAACACCATATATTTT. It yields the protein CASSLAQGSGNTIYF.

This rearrangement joins TRBV5-1 to TRBJ1-2, with 8 bases fitting TRBD1. The CDR3 totals 16 residues. Germline CDR1 reads SGHRS; CDR2 reads YFSETQ. V lost 4 bases, J lost 0 bases, and 8 bases stayed unmatched. This CDR3 is CASSRSQGVANYGYTF. The CDR3 DNA reads as TGCGCCAGCAGCCGGTCACAGGGGGTAGCTAACTATGGCTACACCTTC.

The V gene is TRBV30, the J gene TRBJ1-2; possibly TRBD1 for D (6 bases). V lost 0 bases to trimming and J lost 0 bases, with 11 bases between them. The CDR3 consists of 15 residues. Germline CDR1 is GTSNPN and CDR2 is SVGIG (reference sequence). In nucleotides, the CDR3 is TGTGCCTGGAGTGTCGGACAGTCTCCTAACTATGGCTACACCTTC. As protein: CAWSVGQSPNYGYTF.

The J gene is TRBJ2-7, the V gene TRBV28; TRBD1 might be the D (6 bases). The V and J ends lost 8 bases and 2 bases respectively, with 13 bases between them. This CDR3 contains 13 residues. Germline V gives CDR1 MDHEN, CDR2 SYDVKM. Here the CDR3 reads CASGDRRTYEQYF. The CDR3 DNA follows: TGTGCCAGCGGCGACAGGCGTACCTACGAGCAGTACTTC.

The CDR3 DNA follows: TGTGCCAGCAGTGGGGGGAATGGAAACACCATATATTTT. This encodes CASSGGNGNTIYF. This chain links TRBV28 with TRBJ1-3; TRBD1 might be the D (5 bases). The V end lost 5 bases, the J end lost 3 bases, and 8 bases lay between the germline ends. The CDR3 has 13 residues. Germline CDR1 is MDHEN and CDR2 is SYDVKM.

The chain has TRBV5-5 and TRBJ1-4; no clear D. CDR3 length equals 16 residues. Deletions cut 3 bases from V and 0 bases from J, with 12 bases between. Germline CDR1 is SGHKS and CDR2 is YYEKEE (reference sequence). CDR3 in amino acids: CASSYNIHATNEKLFF. The CDR3 DNA reads TGTGCCAGCAGCTACAATATACACGCAACTAATGAAAAACTGTTTTTT.

The chain has TRBV10-3 and TRBJ2-1, with TRBD1 matching 8 bases. The CDR3 length is 14 residues. The germline gives CDR1 ENHRY, CDR2 SYGVKD. V gave up 5 bases and J gave up 8 bases; unmatched junction bases: 8. This CDR3 is CAISRAGGRDEQFF. Here the CDR3 DNA reads TGTGCCATCAGTAGGGCAGGGGGCCGCGATGAGCAGTTCTTC.

V gene TRBV19 combines with J gene TRBJ2-3; TRBD2 matches at 10 bases. J gave up 4 bases and V 1 base, and 2 bases lay outside the gene matches. This CDR3 has 15 amino acids. Germline-derived CDR1 and CDR2 are LNHDA and SQIVND (reference sequence). The CDR3 DNA reads as TGTGCCAGTAGTATAGCTAGCGGGGGCTCAGATACGCAGTATTTT. Its translation: CASSIASGGSDTQYF. Based on the CDR3 plus reference TRBV19 and TRBJ2-3, the full variable domain is DGGITQSPKYLFRKEGQNVTLSCEQNLNHDAMYWYRQDPGQGLRLIYYSQIVNDFQKGDIAEGYSVSREKKESFPLTVTSAQKNPTAFYLCASSIASGGSDTQYFGPGTRLTVL.